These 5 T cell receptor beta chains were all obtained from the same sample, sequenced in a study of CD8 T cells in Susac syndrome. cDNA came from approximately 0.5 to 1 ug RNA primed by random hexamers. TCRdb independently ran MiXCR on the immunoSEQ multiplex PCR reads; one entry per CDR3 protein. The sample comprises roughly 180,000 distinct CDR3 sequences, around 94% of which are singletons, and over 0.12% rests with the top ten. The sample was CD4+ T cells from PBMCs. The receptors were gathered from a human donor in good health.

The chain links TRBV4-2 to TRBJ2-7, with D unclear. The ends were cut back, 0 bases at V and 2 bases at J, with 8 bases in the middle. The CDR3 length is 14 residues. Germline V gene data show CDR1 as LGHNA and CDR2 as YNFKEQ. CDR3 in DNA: TGTGCCAGCAGCCAAGACAGGATCGCCTACGAGCAGTACTTC. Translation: CASSQDRIAYEQYF.

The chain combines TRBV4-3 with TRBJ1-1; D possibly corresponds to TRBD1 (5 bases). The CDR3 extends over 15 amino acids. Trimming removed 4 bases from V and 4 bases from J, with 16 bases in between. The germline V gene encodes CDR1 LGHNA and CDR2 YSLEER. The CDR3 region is CASSRWGGESTEAFF. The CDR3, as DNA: TGCGCCAGCAGCCGCTGGGGCGGGGAGAGCACTGAAGCTTTCTTT.

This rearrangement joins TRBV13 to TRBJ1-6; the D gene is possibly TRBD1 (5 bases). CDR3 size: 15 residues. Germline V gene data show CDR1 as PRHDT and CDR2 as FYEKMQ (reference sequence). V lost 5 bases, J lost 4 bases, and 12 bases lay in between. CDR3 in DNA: TGTGCCAGCAGCATCTGGGACGGATATAATTCACCCCTCCACTTT. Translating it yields CASSIWDGYNSPLHF.

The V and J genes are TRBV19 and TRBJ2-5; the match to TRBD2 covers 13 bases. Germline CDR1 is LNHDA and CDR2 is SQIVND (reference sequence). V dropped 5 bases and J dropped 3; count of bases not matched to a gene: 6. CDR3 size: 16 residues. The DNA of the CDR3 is TGTGCCAGTAGTCCGCGGACTAGCGGGGGTAAAGAGACCCAGTACTTC. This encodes CASSPRTSGGKETQYF.

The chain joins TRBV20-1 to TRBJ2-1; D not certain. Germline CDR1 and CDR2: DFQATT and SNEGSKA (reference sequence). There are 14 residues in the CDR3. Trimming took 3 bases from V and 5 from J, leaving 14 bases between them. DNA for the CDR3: TGCAGTGCTAGTTACGGGCAGGTGGACAATGAGCAGTTCTTC. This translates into CSASYGQVDNEQFF.